The present entry profiles one T cell receptor beta chain with its context. The CDR3 length is 13 residues. CDR1 is MNHEY and CDR2 is SVGAGI in the germline V gene. The V end lost 6 bases, the J end lost 1 base, and 7 bases lay between the germline ends. Original processing methods: Reference gene primer amplification yielded estimated nucleated cell counts. The method was immunoSEQ multiplex PCR; TCRdb's version includes in-frame clones alone and lacks a portion of them. V and J calls and clone size are given by that table; D and trimming were obtained from the DNA. The table has around 68,000 clones, about 87% seen once. This record comes from a study of blood T cell repertoires in COVID-19. Across the study: The origin of the acute and convalescent COVID-19 samples was the United States, Italy and Spain. From T cells, B-cell-depleted T cells, or PBMCs came the material, which was cDNA or gDNA.

The TCR comes from a woman in her 50s with acute or convalescent COVID-19. V gene TRBV6-5 combines with J gene TRBJ1-3, with no clear D. Sequenced sample: peripheral blood. The CDR3 loop reads CASRLNSGNTIYF. CDR3 bases: TGTGCCAGCAGACTAAATTCTGGAAACACCATATATTTT.